A single sample is the source of the 30 T cell receptor beta chains below, sequenced in a study of blood T cell repertoires in COVID-19. Profiled with immunoSEQ multiplex PCR; TCRdb holds only in-frame clones, not every one. Here the sample spans 140,000 or so clones, roughly 80% being singletons. The sequencing sample was made of peripheral blood. Source of these receptors: a man aged 65 to 79 who had recovered from COVID-19.

The chain combines TRBV5-6 with TRBJ2-7, with TRBD1 matching 9 bases. Germline CDR1 is SGHDT and CDR2 is YYEEEE. After removal of 3 bases from V and 3 bases from J, the junction contained 4 bases not matched to a gene. The CDR3 has 14 amino acids. The CDR3 loop reads CASSYGTGFYEQYF. The CDR3 DNA sequence: TGTGCCAGCAGCTACGGGACAGGGTTCTACGAGCAGTACTTC.

The chain links TRBV29-1 to TRBJ1-1, with TRBD1 matching 8 bases. Germline V CDR1 and CDR2: SQVTM, ANQGSEA. The ends lost 6 bases at V and 4 bases at J; junction bases unmatched: 10. The CDR3 has 14 residues. The CDR3 DNA follows: TGCAGCGTGACCATTGGAACAGGGGGCACTGAAGCTTTCTTT. Translated, it gives CSVTIGTGGTEAFF.

A few counts support this clone. The chain uses TRBV5-4 and TRBJ2-3, with 7 bases matching TRBD2. Germline CDR1 SGHNT, CDR2 YYREEE (reference sequence). The ends lost 2 bases at V and 2 bases at J; junction bases unmatched: 8. This CDR3 region has 16 residues. DNA for the CDR3: TGTGCCAGCAGCTTAAAGGCTAGCGGCGACACAGATACGCAGTATTTT. Encoded protein: CASSLKASGDTDTQYF.

The rearrangement links TRBV19 to TRBJ2-1; tentatively, D is TRBD1 (5 bases). Germline CDR1 is LNHDA and CDR2 is SQIVND (reference sequence). The V end lost 3 bases, the J end lost 3 bases, and 15 bases lay between the germline ends. This CDR3 spans 16 amino acids. The CDR3 DNA is TGTGCCAGTAGTATGACCCTAGTAGGGGTCTACAATGAGCAGTTCTTC. Its protein product is CASSMTLVGVYNEQFF. Together with reference TRBV19 and TRBJ2-1, the CDR3 gives the full variable domain: DGGITQSPKYLFRKEGQNVTLSCEQNLNHDAMYWYRQDPGQGLRLIYYSQIVNDFQKGDIAEGYSVSREKKESFPLTVTSAQKNPTAFYLCASSMTLVGVYNEQFFGPGTRLTVL.

The V gene is TRBV19, the J gene TRBJ2-4, with D perhaps TRBD2 (5 bases). The germline CDR1 and CDR2 sequences are LNHDA and SQIVND (reference sequence). V lost 2 bases and J lost 1, with 12 bases in between. This CDR3 is built from 16 residues. DNA for the CDR3: TGTGCCAGTAGTATACCGGGGTTTGAGGCCAAAAACATTCAGTACTTC. Translating it yields CASSIPGFEAKNIQYF.

The chain uses TRBV27 and TRBJ2-1; 9 bases map to TRBD2. There are 16 residues in the CDR3. The germline V gene has CDR1 MNHEY and CDR2 SMNVEV (reference sequence). The trim removed 8 bases at V and 4 bases at J, leaving 12 bases unmatched. CDR3 nucleotide sequence: TGTGCCAGCTCCATCATGGGCGGGAGGGCGTACAATGAGCAGTTCTTC. The encoded protein is CASSIMGGRAYNEQFF.

The chain combines TRBV14 with TRBJ2-7, with D tentatively TRBD2 (6 bases). Germline V gene data show CDR1 as SGHDN and CDR2 as FVKESK. This CDR3 comprises 15 residues. Trimming removed 1 base at V and 2 bases at J, with 12 bases between. The CDR3 protein is CASSQVGSPTYEQYF. Written as DNA, the CDR3 is TGTGCCAGCAGCCAAGTCGGGAGCCCCACCTACGAGCAGTACTTC.

The V and J genes are TRBV11-3 and TRBJ2-2; 10 nucleotides agree with TRBD2. J lost 2 bases, V lost 4 bases, and 4 bases had no gene match. Germline V gives CDR1 SGHNT, CDR2 YENEEA. The CDR3 has 16 residues. CDR3 DNA sequence: TGTGCCAGCAGCTCGAGGACTAGCGGCAACACCGGGGAGCTGTTTTTT. This translates into CASSSRTSGNTGELFF.

This clone was found once. The V and J genes are TRBV11-3 and TRBJ2-1; 10 nucleotides line up with TRBD2. Germline CDR1 SGHNT, CDR2 YENEEA. J was trimmed by 7 bases and V by 6 bases; bases with no gene match: 9. CDR3 length: 15 amino acids. The CDR3 loop is CASSITGLALNEQFF. The DNA for the CDR3 is TGTGCCAGCAGTATTACGGGACTAGCGCTTAATGAGCAGTTCTTC.

The chain joins TRBV2 to TRBJ1-6, with D maybe TRBD1 (6 bases). V lost 4 bases to trimming and J lost 7 bases, with 11 bases between them. From germline, CDR1 is SNHLY and CDR2 FYNNEI. The CDR3 length is 14 residues. The chain's CDR3 is CASSGTVRNSPLHF. CDR3 DNA: TGTGCCAGCAGTGGGACAGTTAGAAATTCACCCCTCCACTTT.

V and J are TRBV11-2 and TRBJ2-6; D gene unclear. V shed 5 bases and J shed 0 bases, with 11 bases lying between them. This CDR3 has 16 residues. Germline-derived CDR1 and CDR2 are SGHAT and FQNNGV. CDR3 loop: CASSLPVYSGANVLTF. DNA for the CDR3: TGTGCCAGCAGCCTTCCCGTGTACTCTGGGGCCAACGTCCTGACTTTC. The variable domain in full, completed from reference TRBV11-2 and TRBJ2-6, reads EAGVAQSPRYKIIEKRQSVAFWCNPISGHATLYWYQQILGQGPKLLIQFQNNGVVDDSQLPKDRFSAERLKGVDSTLKIQPAKLEDSAVYLCASSLPVYSGANVLTFGAGSRLTVL.

The genes are TRBV20-1 and TRBJ2-1; D unclear. V gave up 3 bases and J gave up 8 bases, with 11 bases separating them. Germline V gene sequence: CDR1 DFQATT, CDR2 SNEGSKA (reference sequence). CDR3 length equals 12 residues. CDR3 region: CSASRLRDEQFF. The CDR3, as DNA: TGCAGTGCTAGTCGTCTCCGGGATGAGCAGTTCTTC.

V gene TRBV29-1 combines with J gene TRBJ2-7, with 10 bases matching TRBD1. Germline-derived CDR1 and CDR2 are SQVTM and ANQGSEA. V lost 4 bases and J lost 5; bases outside the gene matches: 5. The CDR3 runs 13 residues. CDR3 DNA sequence: TGCAGCGTTGTTGGACAGGGGGGCAACGAGCAGTACTTC. The encoded protein is CSVVGQGGNEQYF.

This clone was detected once. The rearrangement uses TRBV7-2 and TRBJ1-2; 7 bases fit TRBD1. CDR1 is SGHTA, CDR2 FQGNSA, per germline. The V segment lost 6 bases and the J segment 3 bases; nucleotides outside the gene matches: 16. The CDR3 sequence is 17 residues long. The CDR3 sequence is CASSPGQPVSSDYGYTF. DNA of the CDR3: TGTGCCAGCAGTCCGGGACAGCCTGTTTCGAGTGACTATGGCTACACCTTC. Complete variable domain (other parts from reference TRBV7-2 and TRBJ1-2): GAGVSQSPSNKVTEKGKDVELRCDPISGHTALYWYRQSLGQGLEFLIYFQGNSAPDKSGLPSDRFSAERTGGSVSTLTIQRTQQEDSAVYLCASSPGQPVSSDYGYTFGSGTRLTVV.

The chain is built from TRBV7-9 and TRBJ2-5; 12 bases match TRBD2. Germline-derived CDR1 and CDR2 are SEHNR and FQNEAQ (reference sequence). Germline trimming cut 7 bases from V and 1 base from J; bases unmatched to any gene: 4. The CDR3 length is 15 residues. The CDR3 DNA is TGTGCCAGCAAAGGACTAGCGGGACCCCAAGAGACCCAGTACTTC. This sequence encodes CASKGLAGPQETQYF.

This sequence joins TRBV30 and TRBJ2-7; TRBD1 is a possible D gene (6 bases). The V gene's germline CDR1 is GTSNPN and CDR2 SVGIG (reference sequence). V was pared by 1 base and J by 4 bases, with 14 bases between. The CDR3 contains 14 residues. This CDR3 is CAWSARGLGYEQYF. The CDR3 DNA follows: TGTGCCTGGAGTGCCAGGGGCCTGGGGTACGAGCAGTACTTC.

The chain uses TRBV30 and TRBJ1-4, with D hard to call. The germline CDR1 and CDR2 sequences are GTSNPN and SVGIG (reference sequence). The CDR3 has 11 residues. Trimming removed 2 bases at V and 8 bases at J, with 6 bases between. The CDR3 reads CAWSNLEKLFF. CDR3 bases: TGTGCCTGGAGTAACTTGGAAAAACTGTTTTTT.

This clone has a handful of counts. V gene TRBV5-4 combines with J gene TRBJ1-2, with 7 bases that match TRBD1. V dropped 5 bases and J dropped 5; count of bases not matched to a gene: 6. Germline V CDR1 and CDR2: SGHNT, YYREEE (reference sequence). The CDR3 is 13 amino acids. The CDR3 nucleotides read TGTGCCAGCAGTCGAGACAGGGAATATGGCTACACCTTC. This translates into CASSRDREYGYTF.

This sequence joins TRBV20-1 and TRBJ1-5, with 8 bases fitting TRBD1. J was trimmed by 3 bases and V by 3 bases; bases with no gene match: 7. This CDR3 region has 15 residues. Germline assignment: CDR1 DFQATT and CDR2 SNEGSKA (reference sequence). The CDR3 is CSASRTGGDNQPQHF. CDR3 bases: TGCAGTGCTAGTCGAACAGGGGGTGACAATCAGCCCCAGCATTTT.

The chain is built from TRBV5-1 and TRBJ2-2, with 11 bases identical to TRBD1. CDR1 SGHRS and CDR2 YFSETQ come from the germline V gene. The length of the CDR3 is 16 residues. Trimming took 2 bases from V and 3 from J; bases not matched to a gene: 3. DNA for the CDR3: TGCGCCAGCAGCTTCGGACAGGGGGCCTACACCGGGGAGCTGTTTTTT. It specifies CASSFGQGAYTGELFF.

The rearrangement uses TRBV2 and TRBJ1-2, with no clear D. V lost 5 bases and J 4 bases, leaving 11 bases between the germline ends. This CDR3 is built from 13 residues. Germline V gene sequence: CDR1 SNHLY, CDR2 FYNNEI. The CDR3 is CASSTVEIYGYTF. The CDR3 DNA follows: TGTGCCAGCAGTACGGTAGAGATCTATGGCTACACCTTC.

The chain is built from TRBV5-1 and TRBJ2-7; D perhaps matches TRBD1 (6 bases). Trimming removed 7 bases from V and 1 base from J, with 15 bases in between. The CDR3 is 14 residues long. CDR1 SGHRS and CDR2 YFSETQ come from the germline V gene. In DNA form, the CDR3 reads TGCGCCAGCGGACTCCGGGGACAATCCTACGAGCAGTACTTC. Translating gives CASGLRGQSYEQYF.

The DNA of the CDR3 is TGTGCCAGCAGCTTAAGGGATAGCGGGAGCTACGAGCAGTACTTC. Amino acid sequence: CASSLRDSGSYEQYF. The chain is built from TRBV11-2 and TRBJ2-7, with 9 bases identical to TRBD2. In germline, CDR1 is SGHAT, CDR2 FQNNGV. Losses at the gene ends were 2 bases for V and 3 bases for J; bases not matched to a gene: 5. CDR3 length equals 15 residues.

This clone showed up just once. This chain uses TRBV5-6 with TRBJ1-2; D is perhaps TRBD1 (5 bases). V shed 1 base and J shed 4 bases, with 8 bases lying between them. The CDR3 runs to 13 residues. CDR1 is SGHDT and CDR2 is YYEEEE in the germline V gene. CDR3 sequence (DNA): TGTGCCAGCAGCTTGCGGGGACTCTATGGCTACACCTTC. This encodes CASSLRGLYGYTF. Together with reference TRBV5-6 and TRBJ1-2, the CDR3 gives the full variable domain: DAGVTQSPTHLIKTRGQQVTLRCSPKSGHDTVSWYQQALGQGPQFIFQYYEEEERQRGNFPDRFSGHQFPNYSSELNVNALLLGDSALYLCASSLRGLYGYTFGSGTRLTVV.

This chain uses TRBV2 with TRBJ2-1; TRBD2 is a possible D gene (7 bases). V lost 7 bases, J lost 12 bases, and 13 bases lay in between. This CDR3 region has 11 residues. The germline CDR1 and CDR2 sequences are SNHLY and FYNNEI. The CDR3 region is CASKWGGRQFF. The CDR3 DNA reads TGTGCCAGCAAGTGGGGGGGCAGGCAGTTCTTC.

The chain is built from TRBV5-1 and TRBJ2-2, with D perhaps TRBD2 (5 bases). Trimming cost V 0 bases and J 4 bases, with 16 bases left between them. In germline, CDR1 is SGHRS, CDR2 YFSETQ. This CDR3 region has 17 residues. The CDR3 protein is CASSLELGEGGTGELFF. The DNA for the CDR3 is TGCGCCAGCAGCTTGGAGTTGGGCGAGGGTGGCACCGGGGAGCTGTTTTTT.

This clone was seen once. The CDR3 region is CASSISQGFGQSSYNEQFF. The CDR3 DNA reads TGTGCCAGCAGTATTAGCCAGGGTTTTGGGCAGAGCTCCTACAATGAGCAGTTCTTC. The chain has TRBV7-9 and TRBJ2-1; a weak D match, TRBD1 (5 bases). Germline V CDR1 and CDR2: SEHNR, FQNEAQ (reference sequence). This CDR3 is 19 amino acids long. V was clipped by 6 bases and J by 0 bases, with 24 bases between them. Based on the CDR3 plus reference TRBV7-9 and TRBJ2-1, the full variable domain is DTGVSQNPRHKITKRGQNVTFRCDPISEHNRLYWYRQTLGQGPEFLTYFQNEAQLEKSRLLSDRFSAERPKGSFSTLEIQRTEQGDSAMYLCASSISQGFGQSSYNEQFFGPGTRLTVL.

The chain has TRBV2 and TRBJ2-3; 7 positions match TRBD2. V shed 4 bases, J shed 3 bases, and the junction held 4 bases outside the gene matches. CDR3 length: 14 residues. Germline assignment: CDR1 SNHLY and CDR2 FYNNEI. CDR3 coding DNA: TGTGCCAGCAGTGCCAGCGGGATTACAGATACGCAGTATTTT. Translated, it gives CASSASGITDTQYF.

The chain combines TRBV7-9 with TRBJ2-2; D may be TRBD2 (5 bases). V lost 2 bases and J lost 5, with 12 bases in between. Germline CDR1 SEHNR, CDR2 FQNEAQ (reference sequence). CDR3 size: 15 residues. The CDR3 reads CASSLTSRSTGELFF. The CDR3 DNA sequence: TGTGCCAGCAGCTTAACTAGTAGGTCTACCGGGGAGCTGTTTTTT.

The J gene is TRBJ1-4, the V gene TRBV3-1 (or the pseudogene TRBV3-2), with 10 bases that match TRBD1. The germline V gene has CDR1 LGHDT and CDR2 YNNKEL (reference sequence). The V and J ends lost 1 base and 7 bases, in that order; junction bases with no gene match: 9. This CDR3 spans 17 amino acids. This chain's CDR3 is CASSQVGQGYYSEKLFF. The DNA of the CDR3 is TGTGCCAGCAGCCAAGTGGGACAGGGGTATTATTCTGAAAAACTGTTTTTT.